Sequencing of this TCR beta chain was carried out in a study of CD8+CD57+ T cells in acquired aplastic anemia. The germline V and J ends were trimmed by 8 bases and 1 base, with 14 bases remaining between them. CDR3 size: 15 residues. The germline V gene encodes CDR1 MNHEY and CDR2 SVGAGI. Using genomic DNA as the template, TCR beta VDJ and CDR3 profiling was carried out. TCRdb reprocessed the reads via MiXCR and lists one record per CDR3 protein. Among some 410,000 distinct CDR3 sequences listed, roughly 64% were seen once. This clonotype came up many times. Sample: sorted CD4+, CD8+, or CD8+CD57+ T cells (not recorded which) from PBMCs. J is TRBJ2-2 and V is TRBV6-5; D unclear. The origin of this receptor is a human donor in good health, serving as a control. Here the CDR3 reads CASQFSGVNTGELFF. CDR3 in DNA: TGTGCCAGCCAATTTAGTGGGGTGAACACCGGGGAGCTGTTTTTT.